This TCR beta chain was recovered during a study of immune characterization of retroperitoneal liposarcoma. The ends were cut back, 7 bases at V and 0 bases at J, with 10 bases in the middle. From germline, CDR1 is MNHNY and CDR2 SVGAGI (reference sequence). There are 14 residues in the CDR3. Each CDR3 protein gets one entry after TCRdb re-called the PCR reads with MiXCR. Here the sample spans about 10,000 distinct CDR3 sequences, around half being singletons. This clonotype has a handful of counts. The V call is TRBV6-6, the J call TRBJ2-4; D is ambiguous. This TCR derives from a female donor with retroperitoneal liposarcoma. Sequenced sample: tumor tissue. Here the CDR3 reads CASNQDLAKNIQYF. CDR3 nucleotides: TGTGCCAGCAATCAAGACCTAGCCAAAAACATTCAGTACTTC.